This TCR beta chain was profiled in a study of T cells in Graves' hyperthyroidism and ophthalmopathy. Study-level points and caveats: A model of 13 V-J pairs discriminated ophthalmopathy from stable hyperthyroidism.

To note about this clonotype: Antigen unknown.

CDR1 and CDR2 from the germline V gene are LGHNA and YNFKEQ. V lost 1 base and J lost 6, with 15 bases in between. The CDR3 spans 15 residues. Amplification of TCR beta CDR3 regions was performed using RNA transcripts as template. First-round RT-PCR targeting the TCR CDR3 was performed with the HTBI primer set. TCRdb re-called the multiplex PCR reads through MiXCR, storing one row per CDR3 protein. Here the sample spans some 200,000 distinct CDR3 sequences, about a sixth being singletons. The sequenced material came from blood. This receptor was identified in a man aged 50-60 years with Graves' hyperthyroidism. The chain uses TRBV4-2 and TRBJ1-1; D might be TRBD1 (5 bases). CDR3 bases: TGTGCCAGCAGCCAAGTTGGGGGAAGGGATTCTGAAGCTTTCTTT. Translated, it gives CASSQVGGRDSEAFF.